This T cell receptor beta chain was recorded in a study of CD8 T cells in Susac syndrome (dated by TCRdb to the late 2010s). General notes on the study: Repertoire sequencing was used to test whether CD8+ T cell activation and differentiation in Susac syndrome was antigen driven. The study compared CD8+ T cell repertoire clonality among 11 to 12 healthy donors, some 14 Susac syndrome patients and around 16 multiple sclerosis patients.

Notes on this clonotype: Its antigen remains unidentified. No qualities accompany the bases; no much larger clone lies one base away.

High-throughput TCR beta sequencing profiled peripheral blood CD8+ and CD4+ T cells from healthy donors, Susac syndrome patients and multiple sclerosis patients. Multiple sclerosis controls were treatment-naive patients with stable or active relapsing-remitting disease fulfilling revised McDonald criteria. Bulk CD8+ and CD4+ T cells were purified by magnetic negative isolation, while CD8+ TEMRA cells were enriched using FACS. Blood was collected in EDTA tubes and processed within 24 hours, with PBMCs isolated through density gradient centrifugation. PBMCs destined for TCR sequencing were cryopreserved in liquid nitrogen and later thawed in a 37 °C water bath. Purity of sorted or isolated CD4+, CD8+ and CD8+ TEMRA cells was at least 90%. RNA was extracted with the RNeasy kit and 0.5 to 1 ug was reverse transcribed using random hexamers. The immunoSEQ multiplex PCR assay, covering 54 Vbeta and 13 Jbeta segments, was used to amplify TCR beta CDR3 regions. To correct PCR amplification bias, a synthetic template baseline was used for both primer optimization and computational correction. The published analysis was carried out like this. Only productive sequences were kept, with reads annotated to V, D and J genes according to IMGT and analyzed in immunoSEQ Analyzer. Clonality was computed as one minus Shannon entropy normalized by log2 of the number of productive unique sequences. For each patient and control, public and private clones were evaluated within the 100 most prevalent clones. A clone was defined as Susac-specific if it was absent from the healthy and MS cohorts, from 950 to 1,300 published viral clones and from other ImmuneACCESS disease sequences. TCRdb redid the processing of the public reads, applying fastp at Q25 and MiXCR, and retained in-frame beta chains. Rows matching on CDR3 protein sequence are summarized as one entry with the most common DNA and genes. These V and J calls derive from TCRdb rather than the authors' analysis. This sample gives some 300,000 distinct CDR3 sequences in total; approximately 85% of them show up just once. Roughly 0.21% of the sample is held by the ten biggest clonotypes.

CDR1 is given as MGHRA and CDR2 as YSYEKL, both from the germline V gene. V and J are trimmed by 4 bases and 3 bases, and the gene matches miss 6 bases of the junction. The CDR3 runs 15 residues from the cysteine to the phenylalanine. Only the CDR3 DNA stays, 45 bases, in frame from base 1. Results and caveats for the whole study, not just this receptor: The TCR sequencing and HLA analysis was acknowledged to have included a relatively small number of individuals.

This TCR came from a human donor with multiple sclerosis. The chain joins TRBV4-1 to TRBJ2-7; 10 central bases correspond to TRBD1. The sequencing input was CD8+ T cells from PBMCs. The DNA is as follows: TGCGCCAGCAGCCTCGACCGGGACAGGGGCTACGAGCAGTACTTC. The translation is CASSLDRDRGYEQYF.